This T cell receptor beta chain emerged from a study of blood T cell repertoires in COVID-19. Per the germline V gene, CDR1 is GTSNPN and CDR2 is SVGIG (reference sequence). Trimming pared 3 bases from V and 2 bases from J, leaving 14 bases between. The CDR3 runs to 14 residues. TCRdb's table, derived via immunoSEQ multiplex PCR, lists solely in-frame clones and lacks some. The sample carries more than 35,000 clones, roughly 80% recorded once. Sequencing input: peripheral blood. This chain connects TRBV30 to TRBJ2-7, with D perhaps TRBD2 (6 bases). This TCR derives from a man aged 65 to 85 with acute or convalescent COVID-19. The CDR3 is CAWSIPWGAYEQYF. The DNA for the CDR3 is TGTGCCTGGAGCATTCCGTGGGGGGCCTACGAGCAGTACTTC.